This entry lists 26 T cell receptor beta chains sequenced from one sample in a study of cytomegalovirus exposure and HLA in healthy donors. The assay was immunoSEQ multiplex PCR, and TCRdb's table has in-frame clones only and misses some. The sample lists 150,000 to 200,000 clones; about 82% were seen once. Sample: PBMCs. The origin of the receptors is a young woman in good health and CMV-seronegative.

The J gene is TRBJ1-2, the V gene TRBV5-4; possibly TRBD1 for D (6 bases). The germline gives CDR1 SGHNT, CDR2 YYREEE (reference sequence). The V end was cut by 3 bases, the J end by 8 bases, with 11 bases between. CDR3 size: 12 residues. CDR3 region: CASSSQGGGYTF. Here the CDR3 DNA reads TGTGCCAGCAGCTCACAGGGTGGCGGCTACACCTTC.

J is TRBJ2-5 and V is TRBV5-1; 9 nucleotides align to TRBD1. J was trimmed by 1 base and V by 0 bases; bases with no gene match: 7. The CDR3 is made up of 17 amino acids. The germline gives CDR1 SGHRS, CDR2 YFSETQ. CDR3 amino acids: CASSLGTGATLQETQYF. CDR3 sequence (DNA): TGCGCCAGCAGCTTGGGGACAGGGGCAACCCTCCAAGAGACCCAGTACTTC.

The chain has TRBV19 and TRBJ2-4; 9 bases are shared with TRBD1. V trimming: 5 bases; J trimming: 6 bases; junction bases outside the gene matches: 8. Germline V gene data show CDR1 as LNHDA and CDR2 as SQIVND (reference sequence). The CDR3 has 15 residues. The CDR3 DNA is TGTGCCAGTAGTTTCGAGACAGGGGGTACAAACATTCAGTACTTC. Amino acid sequence: CASSFETGGTNIQYF.

The chain recombines TRBV6-5 with TRBJ1-5; 10 bases are a match to TRBD1. The CDR3 extends over 14 amino acids. The V gene's germline CDR1 is MNHEY and CDR2 SVGAGI. J was trimmed by 5 bases and V by 5 bases; bases with no gene match: 3. CDR3 residues: CASSPGTGDQPQHF. DNA for the CDR3: TGTGCCAGCAGTCCCGGGACAGGGGATCAGCCCCAGCATTTT.

This rearrangement joins TRBV4-1 to TRBJ2-5, with D maybe TRBD2 (6 bases). Trimming removed 3 bases at V and 4 bases at J, with 12 bases between. CDR3 length: 14 residues. Germline CDR1 is MGHRA and CDR2 is YSYEKL. Here the CDR3 DNA reads TGCGCCAGCAGCCAGGCCCCCGGGGGAGAGACCCAGTACTTC. Translated: CASSQAPGGETQYF.

The chain carries TRBV5-1 and TRBJ1-1, with D uncertain. The germline V and J ends were trimmed by 0 bases and 0 bases, with 9 bases remaining between them. This CDR3 has 15 residues. Germline V gene sequence: CDR1 SGHRS, CDR2 YFSETQ. CDR3 loop: CASSLAEGLNTEAFF. The CDR3 coding sequence is TGCGCCAGCAGCTTGGCCGAGGGCTTGAACACTGAAGCTTTCTTT.

The genes are TRBV4-1 and TRBJ2-3, with D hard to call. This CDR3 has 12 residues. Trimming left V 4 bases short and J 6 bases short, with 8 bases between. Germline CDR1 and CDR2: MGHRA and YSYEKL. CDR3 amino acids: CASSRVQDTQYF. CDR3 DNA sequence: TGCGCCAGCAGCCGCGTACAGGATACGCAGTATTTT.

The gene calls are TRBV4-1 and TRBJ2-5, with 13 bases lining up with TRBD2. This CDR3 region has 16 residues. V gave up 4 bases and J gave up 9 bases; unmatched junction bases: 11. Looked up from germline, CDR1 is MGHRA and CDR2 is YSYEKL. The DNA for the CDR3 is TGCGCCAGCAGCCTCACGACTAGCGGGGGGTATGGACCCCAGTACTTC. It encodes CASSLTTSGGYGPQYF.

The chain employs TRBV6-5 and TRBJ2-7, with D perhaps TRBD1 (5 bases). Between the trimmed V and J ends, which lost 9 bases and 2 bases, there was a span of 20 bases. Germline-derived CDR1 and CDR2 are MNHEY and SVGAGI. This CDR3 is 15 amino acids long. CDR3 sequence: CASFGRGQSTYEQYF. The CDR3 DNA reads as TGTGCCAGTTTCGGACGTGGACAATCCACCTACGAGCAGTACTTC.

The chain couples TRBV6-1 to TRBJ2-1; 8 bases map to TRBD2. Looked up from germline, CDR1 is MNHNS and CDR2 is SASEGT. After removal of 5 bases from V and 7 bases from J, the junction contained 4 bases not matched to a gene. CDR3 length equals 13 residues. The CDR3 sequence is CASSSGSDNEQFF. For the CDR3, the DNA is TGTGCCAGCAGTAGCGGGAGTGATAATGAGCAGTTCTTC.

The chain employs TRBV7-8 and TRBJ1-5; 7 bases line up with TRBD1. Germline loops: CDR1 SGHVS, CDR2 FQNEAQ. V lost 5 bases, J lost 2 bases, and 15 bases stayed unmatched. The CDR3 has 18 amino acids. CDR3 residues: CASSLTRQGFIGNQPQHF. The CDR3 nucleotides read TGTGCCAGCAGCCTTACCCGACAGGGTTTCATAGGCAATCAGCCCCAGCATTTT.

The J gene is TRBJ2-4, the V gene TRBV7-3, with D unresolved. Trimming cost V 0 bases and J 5 bases, with 5 bases left between them. The CDR3 is made up of 13 amino acids. The V gene's germline CDR1 is SGHTA and CDR2 FQGTGA. The CDR3 spells CASSLTRENIQYF. The CDR3 region has the DNA TGTGCCAGCAGCTTAACTCGGGAAAACATTCAGTACTTC.

This rearrangement joins TRBV9 to TRBJ1-3, with a weak D call TRBD1 (6 bases). CDR1 is SGDLS, CDR2 YYNGEE, per germline. The CDR3 has 14 amino acids. V was shortened by 3 bases and J by 4 bases, with 11 bases between the two germline ends. The CDR3 DNA sequence: TGTGCCAGCAGCGGGACAGTGAGGGGAAACACCATATATTTT. This translates into CASSGTVRGNTIYF.

The chain carries TRBV19 and TRBJ1-4; 9 bases align to TRBD1. Germline assignment: CDR1 LNHDA and CDR2 SQIVND (reference sequence). The trim removed 7 bases at V and 8 bases at J, leaving 2 bases unmatched. The CDR3 extends over 12 amino acids. CDR3 sequence: CASKDRGEKLFF. As DNA, the CDR3 is TGTGCCAGTAAGGACAGGGGAGAAAAACTGTTTTTT. Complete variable domain (other parts from reference TRBV19 and TRBJ1-4): DGGITQSPKYLFRKEGQNVTLSCEQNLNHDAMYWYRQDPGQGLRLIYYSQIVNDFQKGDIAEGYSVSREKKESFPLTVTSAQKNPTAFYLCASKDRGEKLFFGSGTQLSVL.

About this clone: Different DNA sequences within this sample yield the same CDR3. The rearrangement uses TRBV4-2 and TRBJ2-7; TRBD1 aligns across 11 bases. The CDR3 has 14 residues. Germline CDR1 LGHNA, CDR2 YNFKEQ. The V segment lost 8 bases and the J segment 3 bases; nucleotides outside the gene matches: 6. The CDR3: CASSQGQGDYEQYF. CDR3 coding DNA: TGTGCCAGCTCTCAGGGACAGGGGGACTACGAGCAGTACTTC.

The chain recombines TRBV10-1 with TRBJ2-7; 9 bases are a match to TRBD1. The CDR3 spans 15 residues. CDR1 is WNHNN and CDR2 is SYGVQD in the germline V gene (reference sequence). The J segment lost 3 bases and the V segment lost 3 bases, leaving 6 bases of the junction unmatched. CDR3 amino acids: CASSETGGFGYEQYF. DNA for the CDR3: TGCGCCAGCAGTGAAACAGGGGGCTTTGGCTACGAGCAGTACTTC.

The gene calls are TRBV29-1 and TRBJ1-6; D remains unclear. The CDR3 has 14 residues. Trimming stripped 6 bases from V and 8 bases from J, with 17 bases between. Germline assignment: CDR1 SQVTM and CDR2 ANQGSEA. The CDR3 DNA reads TGCAGCGTAGCGGTGGGAAGTAATGATTCACCCCTCCACTTT. This sequence encodes CSVAVGSNDSPLHF.

This rearrangement joins TRBV28 to TRBJ2-5, with a tentative D call TRBD2 (6 bases). The CDR3 totals 13 residues. CDR1 and CDR2 from the germline V gene are MDHEN and SYDVKM. Between the trimmed V and J ends, which lost 6 bases and 11 bases, there was a span of 19 bases. DNA of the CDR3: TGTGCCAGCAGCCCCGGGGACCGAGGAGGGCAGTACTTC. Amino acid sequence: CASSPGDRGGQYF.

V usage is TRBV27 and J usage is TRBJ1-1; weak D call: TRBD1 (5 bases). Trimming took 6 bases from V and 1 from J, leaving 9 bases between them. Germline lookup yields CDR1 MNHEY and CDR2 SMNVEV (reference sequence). The CDR3 has 13 residues. The chain's CDR3 is CASRKGWNTEAFF. In DNA form, the CDR3 reads TGTGCCAGCAGAAAGGGGTGGAACACTGAAGCTTTCTTT.

The chain recombines TRBV5-6 with TRBJ1-2; D gene unclear. Per the germline V gene, CDR1 is SGHDT and CDR2 is YYEEEE. There are 18 residues in the CDR3. V lost 0 bases to trimming and J lost 4 bases, with 22 bases between them. CDR3 sequence (DNA): TGTGCCAGCAGCTTGGATGGTGACTCCGCGCCCTCGCCCTATGGCTACACCTTC. It codes for CASSLDGDSAPSPYGYTF.

The chain employs TRBV1 and TRBJ2-1; the table's D call, TRBD2, has no DNA check behind it. TRBV1 is termed a pseudogene. The CDR3 is 20 residues long. The DNA for the CDR3 is TGCACCAGCAGCCCAGCCCAGGGACTAGCGCCTCCAAGCTCCTACAATGAGCAGTTCTTC. It codes for CTSSPAQGLAPPSSYNEQFF.

This chain's CDR3 is CASSLSIEETQYF. CDR3 nucleotides: TGTGCCAGCAGCTTGTCGATAGAAGAGACCCAGTACTTC. The rearrangement joins TRBV5-6 to TRBJ2-5; D uncertain. This CDR3 spans 13 amino acids. Per germline, CDR1 SGHDT and CDR2 YYEEEE. The V end lost 1 base, the J end lost 3 bases, and 7 bases lay between the germline ends.

The rearrangement joins TRBV19 to TRBJ1-1; TRBD1 matches at 10 bases. Germline-derived CDR1 and CDR2 are LNHDA and SQIVND (reference sequence). The trim removed 3 bases at V and 5 bases at J, leaving 0 bases unmatched. CDR3 length: 13 residues. CDR3 nucleotide sequence: TGTGCCAGTAGTATGGGACAGGGGACTGAAGCTTTCTTT. It codes for CASSMGQGTEAFF.

V usage is TRBV7-2 and J usage is TRBJ1-5, with D perhaps TRBD1 (5 bases). CDR1 SGHTA and CDR2 FQGNSA come from the germline V gene. With 5 bases removed from V and 0 bases from J, the gap between germline ends came to 11 bases. The CDR3 length is 15 residues. The CDR3 protein is CASSPRQHSNQPQHF. CDR3 bases: TGTGCCAGCAGCCCGAGACAGCATAGCAATCAGCCCCAGCATTTT.

The rearrangement uses TRBV4-1 and TRBJ1-2, with D possibly matching TRBD1 (6 bases). The V and J ends lost 0 bases and 7 bases respectively, with 15 bases between them. This CDR3 contains 15 residues. Germline V lookup: CDR1 MGHRA, CDR2 YSYEKL. CDR3 region: CASSQDSGGFGGYTF. The CDR3 bases are TGCGCCAGCAGCCAAGATTCGGGGGGCTTCGGTGGCTACACCTTC.

The J gene is TRBJ2-7, the V gene TRBV27, with D possibly matching TRBD1 (6 bases). Trimming shortened V by 6 bases and J by 4 bases, and 16 bases separated the two germline ends. There are 14 residues in the CDR3. Germline CDR1 is MNHEY and CDR2 is SMNVEV (reference sequence). The CDR3 DNA reads as TGTGCCAGCAGAAGAGCCGACAGGTATTACGAGCAGTACTTC. It translates to CASRRADRYYEQYF.